The clone carrying this T cell receptor beta chain was seen ten or more times. This CDR3 has 13 residues. V gave up 0 bases and J gave up 5 bases, with 8 bases separating them. Germline V gives CDR1 SGHRS, CDR2 YFSETQ. The data were taken from a study of T-cell memory formation after mild COVID-19. Each CDR3 protein is one row after TCRdb ran MiXCR on the 5' RACE reads. The top ten clones hold around 20% of a sample with more than 300,000 distinct CDR3 sequences, approximately 15% of them seen once. This clonotype originated in a man aged 18 to 30 who had mild COVID-19 (a few samples of this study predate the infection). Cell type and time point are not known. This chain links TRBV5-1 with TRBJ2-5; D not certain. Material: PBMCs or a T cell subset sorted from them (not recorded which). The CDR3 sequence is CASSLEGRETQYF. In DNA form, the CDR3 reads TGCGCCAGCAGCTTGGAGGGTCGTGAGACCCAGTACTTC.